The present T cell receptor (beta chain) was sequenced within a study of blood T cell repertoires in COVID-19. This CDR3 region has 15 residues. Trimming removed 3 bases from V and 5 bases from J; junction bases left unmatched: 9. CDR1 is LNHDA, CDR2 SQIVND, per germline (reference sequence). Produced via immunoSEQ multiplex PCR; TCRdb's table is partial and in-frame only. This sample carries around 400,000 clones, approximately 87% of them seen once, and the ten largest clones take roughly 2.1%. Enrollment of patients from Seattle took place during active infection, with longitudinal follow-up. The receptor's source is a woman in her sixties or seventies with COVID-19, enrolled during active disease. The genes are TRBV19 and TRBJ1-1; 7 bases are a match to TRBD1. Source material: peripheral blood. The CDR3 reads CASSIQSTGKTEAFF. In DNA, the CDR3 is TGTGCCAGTAGTATCCAATCGACAGGGAAAACTGAAGCTTTCTTT. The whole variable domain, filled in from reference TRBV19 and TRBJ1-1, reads DGGITQSPKYLFRKEGQNVTLSCEQNLNHDAMYWYRQDPGQGLRLIYYSQIVNDFQKGDIAEGYSVSREKKESFPLTVTSAQKNPTAFYLCASSIQSTGKTEAFFGQGTRLTVV.